Below, 16 T cell receptor beta chains from the same sample are listed, as sequenced in a study of blood T cells in healthy people across ages. Next came a second PCR, run for about 6 to 12 cycles, which used a sample-barcoded 5' primer along with a J-beta primer mix. TCRdb itself ran the 5' RACE reads through MiXCR, one entry per CDR3 protein. The table includes 950,000 to 1,200,000 distinct CDR3 sequences, about two fifths detected once. The source material was blood. Receptors were obtained from a man aged 18 to 29 in good health.

This clonotype was seen more than once but under ten times. V gene TRBV7-2 combines with J gene TRBJ2-3; 13 nucleotides agree with TRBD2. The germline gives CDR1 SGHTA, CDR2 FQGNSA. The length of the CDR3 is 17 residues. The V gene end was trimmed by 4 bases and the J gene end by 3 bases; junction bases not matched to a gene: 7. CDR3 amino acids: CASSSGLAGSVTDTQYF. DNA of the CDR3: TGTGCCAGCAGCTCGGGACTAGCGGGGTCGGTGACAGATACGCAGTATTTT. Full variable domain (remainder filled in from reference TRBV7-2 and TRBJ2-3): GAGVSQSPSNKVTEKGKDVELRCDPISGHTALYWYRQSLGQGLEFLIYFQGNSAPDKSGLPSDRFSAERTGGSVSTLTIQRTQQEDSAVYLCASSSGLAGSVTDTQYFGPGTRLTVL.

The rearrangement uses TRBV6-5 and TRBJ1-2; the D is unclear. Germline assignment: CDR1 MNHEY and CDR2 SVGAGI. The V end was cut by 5 bases, the J end by 6 bases, with 7 bases between. The CDR3 loop spans 11 amino acids. As DNA, the CDR3 is TGTGCCAGCAGTAAGGGCCATGGCTACACCTTC. Protein product: CASSKGHGYTF.

The chain joins TRBV3-1 to TRBJ2-5; D is perhaps TRBD2 (7 bases). CDR3 size: 14 residues. The germline V and J ends were trimmed by 4 bases and 4 bases, with 13 bases remaining between them. Germline loops: CDR1 LGHDT, CDR2 YNNKEL (reference sequence). Here the CDR3 DNA reads TGTGCCAGCAGCCTCCCGCGGGGGCGAGAGACCCAGTACTTC. This codes for CASSLPRGRETQYF.

V is TRBV27 and J is TRBJ1-5; 7 bases match TRBD1. The germline V gene has CDR1 MNHEY and CDR2 SMNVEV (reference sequence). The J segment lost 1 base and the V segment lost 4 bases, leaving 7 bases of the junction unmatched. The CDR3 totals 16 residues. The CDR3 DNA reads TGTGCCAGCAGTTCGACAGGGCTGGGGAGCAATCAGCCCCAGCATTTT. Protein: CASSSTGLGSNQPQHF.

This chain links TRBV3-1 with TRBJ2-5; 7 positions match TRBD2. V lost 1 base, J lost 3 bases, and 8 bases stayed unmatched. Germline CDR1 LGHDT, CDR2 YNNKEL (reference sequence). The CDR3 has 16 residues. The CDR3 protein is CASSQARTRAKETQYF. CDR3 coding DNA: TGTGCCAGCAGCCAAGCCAGGACTAGAGCCAAAGAGACCCAGTACTTC.

The chain combines TRBV5-6 with TRBJ2-1, with unresolved D. Germline CDR1 is SGHDT and CDR2 is YYEEEE. Trimming took 4 bases from V and 0 from J, leaving 11 bases between them. This CDR3 is 15 amino acids long. The CDR3 DNA sequence: TGTGCCAGCAGCCTCCTCCGGTCCTCCTACAATGAGCAGTTCTTC. It translates to CASSLLRSSYNEQFF.

In this sample, this clonotype turned up a few times. V gene TRBV6-6 combines with J gene TRBJ1-2; 7 positions agree with TRBD1. After removal of 2 bases from V and 0 bases from J, the junction contained 6 bases not matched to a gene. The length of the CDR3 is 16 residues. CDR1 and CDR2 (germline): MNHNY, SVGAGI (reference sequence). The CDR3 is CASSYRQGDPNYGYTF. The CDR3 coding sequence is TGTGCCAGCAGTTACAGGCAGGGGGATCCTAACTATGGCTACACCTTC.

The chain is built from TRBV28 and TRBJ2-3, with D uncertain. This CDR3 region has 14 residues. Germline loops: CDR1 MDHEN, CDR2 SYDVKM. V was shortened by 2 bases and J by 0 bases, with 6 bases between the two germline ends. In DNA form, the CDR3 reads TGTGCCAGCAGTTTACACTCTAGCACAGATACGCAGTATTTT. Translated: CASSLHSSTDTQYF. The full variable domain, with the rest looked up from reference TRBV28 and TRBJ2-3, is DVKVTQSSRYLVKRTGEKVFLECVQDMDHENMFWYRQDPGLGLRLIYFSYDVKMKEKGDIPEGYSVSREKKERFSLILESASTNQTSMYLCASSLHSSTDTQYFGPGTRLTVL.

This chain links TRBV2 with TRBJ1-4; perhaps TRBD1 as D (5 bases). The CDR3 has 15 residues. CDR1 SNHLY and CDR2 FYNNEI come from the germline V gene. Trimming left V 3 bases short and J 8 bases short, with 16 bases between. The CDR3 DNA sequence: TGTGCCAGCAGTGATAGGGACTCGGGGGAGGAAAAACTGTTTTTT. The encoded protein is CASSDRDSGEEKLFF.

Concerning this clonotype itself: This may be a read error, as it is one base from a much larger clone. The rearrangement uses TRBV10-3 and TRBJ2-3; D is possibly TRBD1 (6 bases). This CDR3 has 16 amino acids. The germline V gene encodes CDR1 ENHRY and CDR2 SYGVKD. In DNA, the CDR3 is TGTACCATCAGTGACAACAGGGCTGATCGCACAGATACGCAGTATTTT. Protein product: CTISDNRADRTDTQYF.

In this sample, this clonotype turned up a few times. V gene TRBV20-1 combines with J gene TRBJ1-2; D perhaps matches TRBD1 (5 bases). CDR3 length equals 16 residues. Deletions cut 0 bases from V and 4 bases from J, with 18 bases between. CDR1 and CDR2 from the germline V gene are DFQATT and SNEGSKA (reference sequence). The CDR3 sequence is CSARDVRRQGGYGYTF. The CDR3 DNA is TGCAGTGCTAGAGATGTTCGGCGGCAGGGTGGCTATGGCTACACCTTC.

J is TRBJ1-1 and V is TRBV20-1; 7 bases line up with TRBD1. The V gene's germline CDR1 is DFQATT and CDR2 SNEGSKA (reference sequence). With 8 bases clipped from V and 3 bases from J, the junction kept 9 bases outside the gene matches. The CDR3 is made up of 13 amino acids. This CDR3 reads CSNSQGLDTEAFF. As DNA, the CDR3 is TGCAGTAATTCACAGGGGCTTGACACTGAAGCTTTCTTT.

CDR3 in DNA: TGTGCCTGGAGTGTAATGGGTCATTCCTACGAGCAGTACTTC. This gives the protein CAWSVMGHSYEQYF. V usage is TRBV30 and J usage is TRBJ2-7; D unclear. Germline-derived CDR1 and CDR2 are GTSNPN and SVGIG (reference sequence). The CDR3 consists of 14 residues. Trimming removed 0 bases from V and 1 base from J, with 10 bases in between.

V and J are TRBV7-3 and TRBJ2-2; D may be TRBD2 (5 bases). V lost 4 bases, J lost 6 bases, and 15 bases lay in between. The CDR3 runs 15 residues. Germline CDR1 reads SGHTA; CDR2 reads FQGTGA. This CDR3 is CASSSTTVGAGELFF. The CDR3 bases are TGTGCCAGCAGCTCAACTACTGTCGGGGCCGGGGAGCTGTTTTTT.

The table lists this clonotype with many counts. V is TRBV6-2 or TRBV6-3 and J is TRBJ2-5; D is uncertain. Per the germline V gene, CDR1 is MNHEY and CDR2 is SVGEGT. V lost 3 bases and J lost 3, with 5 bases in between. This CDR3 contains 12 residues. The CDR3 coding sequence is TGTGCCAGCAGTTATGGGGAAGAGACCCAGTACTTC. Residues: CASSYGEETQYF.

The rearrangement joins TRBV20-1 to TRBJ2-3; D not certain. The V gene lost 0 bases and the J gene lost 2 bases, with 12 bases spanning the gap. The CDR3 spans 15 residues. Germline CDR1 and CDR2: DFQATT and SNEGSKA (reference sequence). This CDR3 reads CSARDPLGFTDTQYF. The CDR3 coding sequence is TGCAGTGCTAGAGATCCTTTAGGGTTCACAGATACGCAGTATTTT.